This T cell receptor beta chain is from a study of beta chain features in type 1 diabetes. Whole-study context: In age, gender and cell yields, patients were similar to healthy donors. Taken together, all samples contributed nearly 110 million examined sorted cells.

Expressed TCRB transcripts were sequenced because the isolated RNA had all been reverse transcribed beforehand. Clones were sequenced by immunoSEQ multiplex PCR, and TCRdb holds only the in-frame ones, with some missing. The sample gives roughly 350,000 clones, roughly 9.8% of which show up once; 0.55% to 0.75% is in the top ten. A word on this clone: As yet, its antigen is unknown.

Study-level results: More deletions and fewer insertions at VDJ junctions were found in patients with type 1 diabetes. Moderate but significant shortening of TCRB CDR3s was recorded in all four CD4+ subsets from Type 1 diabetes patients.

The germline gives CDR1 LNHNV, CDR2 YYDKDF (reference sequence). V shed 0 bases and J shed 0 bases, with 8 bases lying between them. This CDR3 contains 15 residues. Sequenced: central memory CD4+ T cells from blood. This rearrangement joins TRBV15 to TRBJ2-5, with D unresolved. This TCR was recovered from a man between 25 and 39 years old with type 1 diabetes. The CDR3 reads CATSRDQGNQETQYF. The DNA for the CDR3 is TGTGCCACCAGCAGAGATCAAGGGAACCAAGAGACCCAGTACTTC.